The entry below describes one TCR beta chain. The antigen is undetermined. This sample stems from a study of T-cell memory formation after mild COVID-19. Study observations and caveats: Contracting clones localized mainly to CM and EM when CD4+ and mainly to EMRA when CD8+. That cross-reactive memory joined was suggested by some responding clones appearing in pre-infection memory.

This CDR3 comprises 15 residues. V shed 4 bases, J shed 7 bases, and the junction held 12 bases outside the gene matches. Germline V gene sequence: CDR1 MGHRA, CDR2 YSYEKL. It was 5'RACE with constant-segment primers that produced the TCR alpha and TCR beta cDNA libraries, which carried sample barcodes and UMIs. TCRdb re-derived calls from the 5' RACE reads in MiXCR, one entry per CDR3 protein. The sample shows about 140,000 distinct CDR3 sequences, around 15% of them seen only once. The TCR was taken from an adult woman who had mild COVID-19 (a few samples of this study predate the infection). Cell type and time point are not known. Sequencing was performed on PBMCs or a T cell subset sorted from them (not recorded which). The V call is TRBV4-1, the J call TRBJ1-1; 7 bases agree with TRBD1. For the CDR3, the DNA is TGCGCCAGCAGCCGAGTGGTAGGGGGCAAGGATGAAGCTTTCTTT. This codes for CASSRVVGGKDEAFF.